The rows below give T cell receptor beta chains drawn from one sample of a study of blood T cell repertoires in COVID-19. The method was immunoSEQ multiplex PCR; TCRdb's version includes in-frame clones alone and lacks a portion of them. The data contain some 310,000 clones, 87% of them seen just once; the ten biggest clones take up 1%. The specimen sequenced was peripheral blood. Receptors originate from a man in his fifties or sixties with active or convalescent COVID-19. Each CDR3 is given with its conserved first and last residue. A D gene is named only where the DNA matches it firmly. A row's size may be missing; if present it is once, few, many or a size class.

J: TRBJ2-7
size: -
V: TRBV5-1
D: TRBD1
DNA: TGCGCCAGCAGCTTGGGCCAGGGGGCGTTATACGAGCAGTACTTC
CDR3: CASSLGQGALYEQYF

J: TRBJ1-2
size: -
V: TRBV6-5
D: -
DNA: TGTGCCAGCAGGCTACTAGCGCGTAATGGCTACACCTTC
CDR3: CASRLLARNGYTF

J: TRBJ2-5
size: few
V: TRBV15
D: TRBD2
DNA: TGTGCCACCAGCAGAGGGGGGGGGAAAGGAGAGACCCAGTACTTC
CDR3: CATSRGGGKGETQYF

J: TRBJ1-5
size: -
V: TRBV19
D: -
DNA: TGTGCCAGTAGTATAGATTACGACAGACGAAAGCATTTT
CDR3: CASSIDYDRRKHF

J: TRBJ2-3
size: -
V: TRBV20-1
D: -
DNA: TGCAGTGCTAGTTCCGGGAGAGGGGCAGATACGCAGTATTTT
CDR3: CSASSGRGADTQYF

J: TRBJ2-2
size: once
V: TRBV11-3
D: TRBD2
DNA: TGTGCCAGCAGCCACCGGGGGGCCGGGGAGCTGTTTTTT
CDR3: CASSHRGAGELFF

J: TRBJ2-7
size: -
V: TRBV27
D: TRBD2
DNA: TGTGCCAGCAGTTCGCGACTAGCGGGACGCGAGCAGTACTTC
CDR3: CASSSRLAGREQYF

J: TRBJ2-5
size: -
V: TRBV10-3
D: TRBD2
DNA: TGTGCCATCAGTGAGTCTAGGGGACTAGCGCCCCAAGAGACCCAGTACTTC
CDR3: CAISESRGLAPQETQYF

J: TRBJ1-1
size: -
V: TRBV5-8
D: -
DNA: TGTGCCAGCAGGCCGGGCACTGAAGCTTTCTTT
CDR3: CASRPGTEAFF

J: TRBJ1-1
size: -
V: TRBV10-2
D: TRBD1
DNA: TGCGCCAGCAGAGATGACAGGGGGCGAAGGGCTTTCTTT
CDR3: CASRDDRGRRAFF

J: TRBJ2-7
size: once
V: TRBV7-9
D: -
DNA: TGTGCCAGCAGCCCAACTAGCTCCGAGCAGTACTTC
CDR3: CASSPTSSEQYF

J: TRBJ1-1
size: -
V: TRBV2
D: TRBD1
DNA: TGTGCCAGCAACGACAGGGTGAACACTGAAGCTTTCTTT
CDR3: CASNDRVNTEAFF

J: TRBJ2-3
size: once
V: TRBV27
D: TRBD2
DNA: TGTGCCAGCAGTTTCAGGACTAGCGGGTGGGGTACGCAGTATTTT
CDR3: CASSFRTSGWGTQYF

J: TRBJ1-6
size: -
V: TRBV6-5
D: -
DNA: TGTGCCAGCAGTTGGACTATACGCTCCTATAATTCACCCCTCCACTTT
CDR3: CASSWTIRSYNSPLHF

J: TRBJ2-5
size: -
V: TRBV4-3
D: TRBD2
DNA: TGCGCCAGCAGCCAAGGAAGTGGCGGGGGAAGCGGAGAGACCCAGTACTTC
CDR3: CASSQGSGGGSGETQYF

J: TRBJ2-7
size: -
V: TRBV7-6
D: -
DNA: TGTGCCAGCAGCTTAGATATCGGGGGGCCCTACGAGCAGTACTTC
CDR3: CASSLDIGGPYEQYF

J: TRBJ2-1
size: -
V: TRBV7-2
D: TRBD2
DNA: TGTGCCAGCAGCTTAGGGCTAGCGGGGGGTCAAGAGCAGTTCTTC
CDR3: CASSLGLAGGQEQFF

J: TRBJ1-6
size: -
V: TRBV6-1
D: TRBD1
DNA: TGTGCCAGCAGTGAAAAGGACAGGTATTCACCCCTCCACTTT
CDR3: CASSEKDRYSPLHF

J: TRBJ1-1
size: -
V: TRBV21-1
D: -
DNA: TGTGCCAGCAGTAAGACAGGGGGCTTCACTGAAGCTTTCTTT
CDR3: CASSKTGGFTEAFF

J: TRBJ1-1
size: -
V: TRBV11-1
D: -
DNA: TGTGCCAGCAGGAGGCAGATGAACACTGAAGCTTTCTTT
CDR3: CASRRQMNTEAFF

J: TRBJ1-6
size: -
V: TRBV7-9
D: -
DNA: TGTGCCAGCAGCTTACGGGAGGCTAATTCACCCCTCCACTTT
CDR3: CASSLREANSPLHF

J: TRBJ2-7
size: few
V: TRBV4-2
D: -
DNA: TGTGCCAGCAGCCAAGGCTTAGCAGAGTACGAGCAGTACTTC
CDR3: CASSQGLAEYEQYF

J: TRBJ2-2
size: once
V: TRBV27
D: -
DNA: TGTGCCAGCAGTATACCAGGGCCCGGGGAGCTGTTTTTT
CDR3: CASSIPGPGELFF

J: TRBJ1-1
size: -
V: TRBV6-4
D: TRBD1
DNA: TGTGCCAGCAGAAGGAGACAGGGAATGAACACTGAAGCTTTCTTT
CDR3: CASRRRQGMNTEAFF

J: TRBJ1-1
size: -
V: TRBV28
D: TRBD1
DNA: TGTGCCAGCAGTTTATTTAACCCGGGACAGCGTTCTTTGGCTTTCTTT
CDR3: CASSLFNPGQRSLAFF

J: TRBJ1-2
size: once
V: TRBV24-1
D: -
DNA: TGTGCCACCAGTGATTACAGCTACGGCTACACCTTC
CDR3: CATSDYSYGYTF

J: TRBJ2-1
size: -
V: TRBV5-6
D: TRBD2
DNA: TGTGCCAGCAGCCCGGGACTAGCGGGAGTCTACAATGAGCAGTTCTTC
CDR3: CASSPGLAGVYNEQFF

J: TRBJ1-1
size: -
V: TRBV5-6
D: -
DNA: TGTGCCAGCAGCCCGCGCGGGGGGGCTCGCACTGAAGCTTTCTTT
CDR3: CASSPRGGARTEAFF

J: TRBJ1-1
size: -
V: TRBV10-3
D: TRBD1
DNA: TGTGCCATCAGGGGGACAGGAGAAGCTTTCTTT
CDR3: CAIRGTGEAFF

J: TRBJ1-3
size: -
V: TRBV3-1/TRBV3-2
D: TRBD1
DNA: TGTGCCAGCAGCCGGGACAGCCTCTCTGGAAACACCATATATTTT
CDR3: CASSRDSLSGNTIYF

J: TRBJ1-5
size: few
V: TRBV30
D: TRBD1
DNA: TGTGCCTGGAGTGGGACAGGTGATCAGCCCCAGCATTTT
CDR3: CAWSGTGDQPQHF

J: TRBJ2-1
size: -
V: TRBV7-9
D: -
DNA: TGTGCCACCAGGGGGGACGTAACTAGCGCCCAGTTCTTC
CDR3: CATRGDVTSAQFF

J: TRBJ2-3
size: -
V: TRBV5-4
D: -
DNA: TGTGCCAGCAGCTCGGGGTACCGCACAGATACGCAGTATTTT
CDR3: CASSSGYRTDTQYF

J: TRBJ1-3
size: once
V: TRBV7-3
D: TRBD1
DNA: TGTGCCAGCAGCTCACAGGGGGCGCCTGGAAACACCATATATTTT
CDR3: CASSSQGAPGNTIYF

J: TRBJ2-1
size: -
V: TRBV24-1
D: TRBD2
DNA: TGTGCCACCAGTGATTTGTCGGTAGGTGGCGGGAGGGGTAATGAGCAGTTCTTC
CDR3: CATSDLSVGGGRGNEQFF

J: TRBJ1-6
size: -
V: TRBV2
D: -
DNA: TGTGCCAGCTCAAGGGAGCAGAGCTCCTATAATTCACCCCTCCACTTT
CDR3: CASSREQSSYNSPLHF

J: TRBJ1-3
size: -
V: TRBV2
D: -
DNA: TGTGCCAGCAGTGAAGCGAGGGACACCATATATTTT
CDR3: CASSEARDTIYF

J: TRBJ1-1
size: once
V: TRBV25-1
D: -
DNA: TGTGCCAGCAGTGACCTAAGGGGAGGGGACAAGTACACTGAAGCTTTCTTT
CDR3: CASSDLRGGDKYTEAFF

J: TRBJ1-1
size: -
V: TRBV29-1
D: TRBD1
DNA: TGCAGCGTTGTGGGACAGCCGAGGCCGAACACTGAAGCTTTCTTT
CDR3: CSVVGQPRPNTEAFF

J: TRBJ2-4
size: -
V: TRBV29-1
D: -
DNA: TGCAGCGTTCGGCGCGGGGGCCCAGGGGACATTCAGTACTTC
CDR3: CSVRRGGPGDIQYF

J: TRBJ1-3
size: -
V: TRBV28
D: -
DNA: TGTGCCACCAGGGACTTCCTCAACTCTGGAAACACCATATATTTT
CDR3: CATRDFLNSGNTIYF

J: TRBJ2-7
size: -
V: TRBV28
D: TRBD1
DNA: TGTGCCAGCAGTCAGGACAGGCAGAGATCCTACGAGCAGTACTTC
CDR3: CASSQDRQRSYEQYF

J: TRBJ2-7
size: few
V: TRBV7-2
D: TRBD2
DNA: TGTGCCAGCAGCTACACTAGCGGGGGCCCTTGGTACTTC
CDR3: CASSYTSGGPWYF